Only one count was recorded for the clone carrying this T cell receptor beta chain. The V gene end was trimmed by 3 bases and the J gene end by 5 bases; junction bases not matched to a gene: 9. The CDR3 length is 15 residues. The germline CDR1 and CDR2 sequences are SGDLS and YYNGEE. In the original workflow: Reference gene primer amplification gave estimated nucleated cell counts. Produced via immunoSEQ multiplex PCR; TCRdb's table is partial and in-frame only. V and J calls and clone size are copied from that table; D and trimming were computed from the DNA. The sample shows 75,000 to 90,000 clones, 80% of them seen only once. The data are from a study of blood T cell repertoires in COVID-19. For the study at large: Sites in the United States, Italy and Spain provided acute and convalescent COVID-19 samples. Nucleic acid was either cDNA or gDNA, and it came from T cells, B-cell-depleted T cells, or PBMCs.

V usage is TRBV9 and J usage is TRBJ2-7; TRBD1 agrees at 9 bases. The sample was peripheral blood. The receptor was derived from a woman in her 70s with acute or convalescent COVID-19. The CDR3 coding sequence is TGTGCCAGCAGCGCCTCCGGGACAGGGAACGACGAGCAGTACTTC. It translates to CASSASGTGNDEQYF. The full variable domain, with the rest looked up from reference TRBV9 and TRBJ2-7, is DSGVTQTPKHLITATGQRVTLRCSPRSGDLSVYWYQQSLDQGLQFLIQYYNGEERAKGNILERFSAQQFPDLHSELNLSSLELGDSALYFCASSASGTGNDEQYFGPGTRLTVT.